This T cell receptor (beta chain) came from a study of control samples from healthy donors and cancer patients. Only in-frame clones appear in the TCRdb table, and some are missing; sequencing was by immunoSEQ multiplex PCR. The sample records 65,000 to 90,000 clones, around 87% being singletons. Trimming removed 5 bases at V and 4 bases at J, with 11 bases between. The CDR3 contains 13 residues. CDR1 LNHDA and CDR2 SQIVND come from the germline V gene (reference sequence). The receptor comes from a man in his fifties or sixties in good health. The sequenced material came from blood. V is TRBV19 and J is TRBJ2-5; D is perhaps TRBD2 (6 bases). The CDR3 coding sequence is TGTGCCAGTAGTGTCGGGAGAGGAGAGACCCAGTACTTC. It yields the protein CASSVGRGETQYF.